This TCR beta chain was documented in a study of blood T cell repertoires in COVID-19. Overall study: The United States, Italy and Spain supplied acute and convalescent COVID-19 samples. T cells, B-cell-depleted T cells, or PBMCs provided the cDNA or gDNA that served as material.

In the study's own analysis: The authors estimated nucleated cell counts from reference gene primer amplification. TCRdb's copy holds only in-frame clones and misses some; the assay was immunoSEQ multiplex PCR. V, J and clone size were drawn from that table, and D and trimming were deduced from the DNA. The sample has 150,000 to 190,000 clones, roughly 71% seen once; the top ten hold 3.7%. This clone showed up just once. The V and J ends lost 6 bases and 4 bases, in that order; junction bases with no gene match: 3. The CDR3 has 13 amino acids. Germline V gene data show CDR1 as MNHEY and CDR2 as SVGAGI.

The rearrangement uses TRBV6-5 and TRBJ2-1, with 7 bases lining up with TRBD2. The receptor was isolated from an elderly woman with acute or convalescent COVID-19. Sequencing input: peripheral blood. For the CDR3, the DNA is TGTGCCAGCAGGCGGGACTATTACAATGAGCAGTTCTTC. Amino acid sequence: CASRRDYYNEQFF.